A single TCR beta chain is shown here with its context. What it recognizes is unknown. The protocol was immunoSEQ multiplex PCR, while the TCRdb copy is restricted to in-frame clones and leaves out a portion. The profile shows 100,000 to 120,000 clones, 85% to 95% of them singletons. The data stem from a study of brain T cells in children with intractable seizures. Findings and limits, study-wide: Pre-surgery blood may have been undersampled, hiding some clones. Patients' HCMV serostatus was unknown; virus specificity rests on CDR3 similarity alone.

Sequencing was limited to surgery cases with top T cell transcript signatures in brain tissue. Pre-surgery treatment included at least one anti-epileptic drug. This receptor was identified in a boy under two years old with hemimegalencephaly and intractable seizures. The source material was peripheral blood, sampled at surgery.

CDR3 in amino acids: CASSSGTGLSSGYTF. The CDR3 DNA is TGTGCCAGCAGCTCCGGGACAGGGCTTTCTTCGGGCTACACCTTC. This chain links TRBV7-9 with TRBJ1-2; 9 nucleotides agree with TRBD1. Germline V gene lookup returns CDR1 SEHNR and CDR2 FQNEAQ (reference sequence). The V segment lost 4 bases and the J segment 8 bases; nucleotides outside the gene matches: 11. The CDR3 has 15 amino acids.